This TCR beta chain was sequenced during a study of beta chain features in type 1 diabetes. Study as a whole: Patients looked much like healthy donors when it came to age, gender and cell yields. Across the samples, 107,917,701 sorted cells were examined in total. Study results and caveats: All four CD4+ subsets from Type 1 diabetes patients carried moderately but significantly shorter TCRB CDR3s.

Investigators reverse transcribed all isolated RNA, so they sequenced expressed TCRB transcripts. TCRdb keeps only in-frame clones here, not all; method: immunoSEQ multiplex PCR. The top ten clones hold 0.008% to 0.011% of a sample with roughly 340,000 clones, roughly 12% of them seen once. Naive, central memory, regulatory and stem cell-like memory cells within the CD4+ compartment were sorted using CD45RO/CCR7/CD25/CD127/CD95/CD27. In all sorted populations, purity surpassed 95%. This clone has only a few counts. Its antigen remains unidentified. The CDR3 totals 16 residues. Germline V gives CDR1 KGHSH, CDR2 LQKENI. The V end was cut by 2 bases, the J end by 4 bases, with 15 bases between.

The sample taken for sequencing was naive CD4+ T cells from blood. The rearrangement links TRBV18 to TRBJ1-3; tentative D call: TRBD1 (5 bases). The clonotype was recovered from a woman aged 18-29 years with type 1 diabetes. CDR3: CASSPVGPGGGNTIYF. Here the CDR3 DNA reads TGTGCCAGCTCACCAGTGGGGCCCGGTGGGGGAAACACCATATATTTT. Looking up the rest from reference TRBV18 and TRBJ1-3 gives the full variable domain: NAGVMQNPRHLVRRRGQEARLRCSPMKGHSHVYWYRQLPEEGLKFMVYLQKENIIDESGMPKERFSAEFPKEGPSILRIQQVVRGDSAAYFCASSPVGPGGGNTIYFGEGSWLTVV.